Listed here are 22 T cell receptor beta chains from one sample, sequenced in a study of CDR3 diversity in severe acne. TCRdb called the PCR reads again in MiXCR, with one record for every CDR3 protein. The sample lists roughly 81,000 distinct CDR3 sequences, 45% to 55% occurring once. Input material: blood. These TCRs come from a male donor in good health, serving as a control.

CDR3 residues: CASSLGQTLYGYTF. Here the CDR3 DNA reads TGTGCCAGCAGCTTAGGACAGACCCTCTATGGCTACACCTTC. The genes are TRBV11-3 and TRBJ1-2, with D tentatively TRBD1 (5 bases). Trimming left V 1 base short and J 4 bases short, with 10 bases between. This CDR3 spans 14 amino acids. The germline gives CDR1 SGHNT, CDR2 YENEEA. The full variable domain, in which reference TRBV11-3 and TRBJ1-2 provide the parts outside the CDR3, is EAGVVQSPRYKIIEKKQPVAFWCNPISGHNTLYWYLQNLGQGPELLIRYENEEAVDDSQLPKDRFSAERLKGVDSTLKIQPAELGDSAVYLCASSLGQTLYGYTFGSGTRLTVV.

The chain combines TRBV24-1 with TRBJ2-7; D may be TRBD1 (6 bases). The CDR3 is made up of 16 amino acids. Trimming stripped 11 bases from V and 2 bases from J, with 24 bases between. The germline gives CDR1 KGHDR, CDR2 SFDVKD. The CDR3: CASQQNRDPPPYEQYF. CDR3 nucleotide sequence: TGTGCCAGCCAGCAGAACAGGGATCCTCCCCCCTACGAGCAGTACTTC.

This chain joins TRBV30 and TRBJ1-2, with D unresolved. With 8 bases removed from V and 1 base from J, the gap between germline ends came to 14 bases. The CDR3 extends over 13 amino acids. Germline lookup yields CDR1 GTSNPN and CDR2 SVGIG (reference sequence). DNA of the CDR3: TGTGCCAGCAGCTTTAACAGTAACTATGGCTACACCTTC. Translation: CASSFNSNYGYTF.

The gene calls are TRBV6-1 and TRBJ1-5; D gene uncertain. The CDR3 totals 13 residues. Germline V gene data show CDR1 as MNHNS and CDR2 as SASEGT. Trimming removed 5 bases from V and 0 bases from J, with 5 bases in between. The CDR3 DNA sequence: TGTGCCAGCAGTTCCCATAGCAATCAGCCCCAGCATTTT. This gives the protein CASSSHSNQPQHF.

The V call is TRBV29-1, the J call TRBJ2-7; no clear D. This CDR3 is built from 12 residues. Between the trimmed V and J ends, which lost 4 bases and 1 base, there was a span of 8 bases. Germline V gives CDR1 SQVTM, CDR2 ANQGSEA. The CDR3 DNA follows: TGCAGCGTTGCGACGCGGTCCTACGAGCAGTACTTC. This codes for CSVATRSYEQYF.

Here the CDR3 reads CASSSTTGGYTEAFF. The DNA for the CDR3 is TGTGCCAGCAGTTCGACGACAGGGGGTTACACTGAAGCTTTCTTT. The chain is built from TRBV6-5 and TRBJ1-1, with 9 bases aligning to TRBD1. CDR3 length equals 15 residues. J gave up 3 bases and V 4 bases, and 6 bases lay outside the gene matches. Germline assignment: CDR1 MNHEY and CDR2 SVGAGI.

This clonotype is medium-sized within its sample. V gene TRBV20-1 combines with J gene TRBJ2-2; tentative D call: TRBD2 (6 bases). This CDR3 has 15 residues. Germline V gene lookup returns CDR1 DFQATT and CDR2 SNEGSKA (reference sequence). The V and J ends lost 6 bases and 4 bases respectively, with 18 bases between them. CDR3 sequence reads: CSARIGTSRTGELFF. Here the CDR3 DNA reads TGCAGTGCGAGGATAGGGACTTCACGCACCGGGGAGCTGTTTTTT.

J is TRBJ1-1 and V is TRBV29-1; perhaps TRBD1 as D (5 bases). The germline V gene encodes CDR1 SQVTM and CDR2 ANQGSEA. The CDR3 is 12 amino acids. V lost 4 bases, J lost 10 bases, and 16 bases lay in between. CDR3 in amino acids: CSVAPSGTGAFF. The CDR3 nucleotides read TGCAGCGTTGCTCCAAGTGGGACCGGAGCTTTCTTT.

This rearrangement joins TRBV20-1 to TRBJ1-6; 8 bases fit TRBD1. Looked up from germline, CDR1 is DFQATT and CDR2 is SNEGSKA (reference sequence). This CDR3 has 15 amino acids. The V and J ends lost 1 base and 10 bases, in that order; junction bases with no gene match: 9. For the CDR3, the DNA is TGCAGTGCTAGAGCCCGGGACAGGAGTTGGTCACCCCTCCACTTT. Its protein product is CSARARDRSWSPLHF.

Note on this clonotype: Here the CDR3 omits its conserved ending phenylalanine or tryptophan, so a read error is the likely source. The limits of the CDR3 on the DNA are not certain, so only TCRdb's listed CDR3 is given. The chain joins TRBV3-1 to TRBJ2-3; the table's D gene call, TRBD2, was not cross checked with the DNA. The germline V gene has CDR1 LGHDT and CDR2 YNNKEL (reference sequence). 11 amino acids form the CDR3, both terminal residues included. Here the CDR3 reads CASSQERAGGY.

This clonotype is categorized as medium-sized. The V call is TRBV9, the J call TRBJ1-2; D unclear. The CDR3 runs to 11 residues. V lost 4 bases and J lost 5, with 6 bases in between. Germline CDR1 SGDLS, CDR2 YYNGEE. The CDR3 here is CASSFNYGYTF. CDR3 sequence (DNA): TGTGCCAGCAGCTTCAATTATGGCTACACCTTC.

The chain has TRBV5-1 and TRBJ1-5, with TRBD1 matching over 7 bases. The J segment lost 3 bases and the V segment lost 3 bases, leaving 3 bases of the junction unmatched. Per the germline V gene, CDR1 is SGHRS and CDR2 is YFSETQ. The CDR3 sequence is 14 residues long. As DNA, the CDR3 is TGCGCCAGCAGCTGGGGACAGCTCAATCAGCCCCAGCATTTT. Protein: CASSWGQLNQPQHF.

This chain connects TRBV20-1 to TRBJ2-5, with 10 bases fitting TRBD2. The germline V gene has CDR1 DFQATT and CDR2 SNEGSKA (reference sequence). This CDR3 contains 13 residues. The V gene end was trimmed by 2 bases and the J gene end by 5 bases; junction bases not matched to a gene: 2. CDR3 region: CSARLTSGETQYF. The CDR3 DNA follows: TGCAGTGCTAGATTGACTAGCGGGGAGACCCAGTACTTC.

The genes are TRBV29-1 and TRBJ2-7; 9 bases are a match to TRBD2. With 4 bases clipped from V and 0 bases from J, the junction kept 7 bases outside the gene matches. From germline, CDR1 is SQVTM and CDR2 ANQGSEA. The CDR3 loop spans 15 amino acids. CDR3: CSVGSAAGGSYEQYF. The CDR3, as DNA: TGCAGCGTTGGATCGGCAGCGGGGGGCTCCTACGAGCAGTACTTC.

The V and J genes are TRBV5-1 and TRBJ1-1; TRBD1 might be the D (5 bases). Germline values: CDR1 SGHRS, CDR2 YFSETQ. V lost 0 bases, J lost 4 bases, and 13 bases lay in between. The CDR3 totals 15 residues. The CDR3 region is CASSLASEGSTEAFF. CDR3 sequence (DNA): TGCGCCAGCAGCTTGGCCTCAGAGGGGAGCACTGAAGCTTTCTTT.

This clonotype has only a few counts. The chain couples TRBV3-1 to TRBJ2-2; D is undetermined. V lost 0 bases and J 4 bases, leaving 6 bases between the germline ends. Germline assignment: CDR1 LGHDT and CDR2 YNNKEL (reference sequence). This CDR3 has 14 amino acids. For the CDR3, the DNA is TGTGCCAGCAGCCAAGATTGGGGCACCGGGGAGCTGTTTTTT. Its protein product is CASSQDWGTGELFF. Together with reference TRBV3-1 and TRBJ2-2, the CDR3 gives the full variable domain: DTAVSQTPKYLVTQMGNDKSIKCEQNLGHDTMYWYKQDSKKFLKIMFSYNNKELIINETVPNRFSPKSPDKAHLNLHINSLELGDSAVYFCASSQDWGTGELFFGEGSRLTVL.

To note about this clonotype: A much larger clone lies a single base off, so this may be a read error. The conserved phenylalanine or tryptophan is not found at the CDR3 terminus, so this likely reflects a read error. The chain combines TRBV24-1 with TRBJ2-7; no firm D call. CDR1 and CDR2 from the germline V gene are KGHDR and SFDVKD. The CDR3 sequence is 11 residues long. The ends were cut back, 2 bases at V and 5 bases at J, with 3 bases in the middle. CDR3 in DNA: TGTGCCACCAGTGATTACGACGAGCAGTACCTC. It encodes CATSDYDEQYL.

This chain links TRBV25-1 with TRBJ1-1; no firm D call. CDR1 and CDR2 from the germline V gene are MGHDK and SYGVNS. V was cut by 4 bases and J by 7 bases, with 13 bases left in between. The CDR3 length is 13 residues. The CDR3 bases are TGTGCCAGCAGTGCTAGAGATCAGTTTGAAGCTTTCTTT. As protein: CASSARDQFEAFF.

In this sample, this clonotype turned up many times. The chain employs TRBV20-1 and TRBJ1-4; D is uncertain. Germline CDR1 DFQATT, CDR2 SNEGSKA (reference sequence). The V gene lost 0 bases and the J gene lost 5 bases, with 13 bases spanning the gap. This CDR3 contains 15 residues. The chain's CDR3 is CSARESEARNEKLFF. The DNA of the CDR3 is TGCAGTGCTAGAGAATCGGAAGCCAGGAATGAAAAACTGTTTTTT.

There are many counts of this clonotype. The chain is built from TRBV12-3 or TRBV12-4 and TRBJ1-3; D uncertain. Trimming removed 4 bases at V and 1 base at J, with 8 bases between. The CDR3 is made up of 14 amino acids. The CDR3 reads CASSSRGSGNTIYF. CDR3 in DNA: TGTGCCAGCAGTTCGCGGGGTTCTGGAAACACCATATATTTT.

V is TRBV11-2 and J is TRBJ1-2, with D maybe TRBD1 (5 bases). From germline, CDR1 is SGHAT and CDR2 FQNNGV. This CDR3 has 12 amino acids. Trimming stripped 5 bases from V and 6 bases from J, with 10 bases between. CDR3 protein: CASSPGLNGYTF. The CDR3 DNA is TGTGCCAGCAGCCCGGGACTTAATGGCTACACCTTC. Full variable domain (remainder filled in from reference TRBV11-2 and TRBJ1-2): EAGVAQSPRYKIIEKRQSVAFWCNPISGHATLYWYQQILGQGPKLLIQFQNNGVVDDSQLPKDRFSAERLKGVDSTLKIQPAKLEDSAVYLCASSPGLNGYTFGSGTRLTVV.

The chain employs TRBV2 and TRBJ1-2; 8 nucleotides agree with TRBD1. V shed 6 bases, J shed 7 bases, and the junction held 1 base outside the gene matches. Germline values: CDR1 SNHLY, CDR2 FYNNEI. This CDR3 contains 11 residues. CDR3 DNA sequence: TGTGCCAGCAGGGACAGGGCTGGCTACACCTTC. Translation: CASRDRAGYTF.